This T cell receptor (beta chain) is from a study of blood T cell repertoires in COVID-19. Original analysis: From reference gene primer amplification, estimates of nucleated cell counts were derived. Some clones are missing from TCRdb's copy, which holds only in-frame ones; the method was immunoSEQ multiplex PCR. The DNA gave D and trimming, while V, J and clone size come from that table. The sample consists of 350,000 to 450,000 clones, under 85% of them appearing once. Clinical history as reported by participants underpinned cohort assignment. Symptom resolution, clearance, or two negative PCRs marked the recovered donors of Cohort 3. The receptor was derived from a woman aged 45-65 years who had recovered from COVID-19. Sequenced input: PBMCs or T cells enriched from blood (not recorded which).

CDR3 region: CAISSGTGETEAFF. CDR3 coding DNA: TGTGCCATCAGTTCCGGGACAGGGGAGACTGAAGCTTTCTTT. V usage is TRBV10-3 and J usage is TRBJ1-1; 10 bases align to TRBD1. CDR1 is ENHRY, CDR2 SYGVKD, per germline. This CDR3 region has 14 residues. Trimming cost V 5 bases and J 5 bases; bases outside gene matches: 5.